Each of the 26 T cell receptor beta chains below was sequenced from the same sample in a study of glioma-infiltrating T cells. Using RNA template, CDR3s of TCR alpha and beta were amplified with iRepertoire arm-PCR. Using its own MiXCR run on the multiplex PCR reads, TCRdb lists one record per CDR3 protein. The sample shows more than 300,000 distinct CDR3 sequences, roughly two fifths of them seen only once. Sequencing was done on a sample of glioma tissue, nonneoplastic brain tissue, or PBMCs (not recorded which). The source of these receptors is a human donor with low-grade glioma or glioblastoma, undergoing nonglioma brain surgery, or in good health (not recorded which).

This clonotype was counted many times. The chain uses TRBV27 and TRBJ2-1, with D maybe TRBD2 (6 bases). V lost 0 bases to trimming and J lost 4 bases, with 13 bases between them. Germline-derived CDR1 and CDR2 are MNHEY and SMNVEV (reference sequence). CDR3 length equals 16 residues. In nucleotides, the CDR3 is TGTGCCAGCAGTTTATCGATAGCGGTCGGGTACAATGAGCAGTTCTTC. Protein product: CASSLSIAVGYNEQFF.

This clonotype was counted between two and nine times. The chain links TRBV20-1 to TRBJ2-5; D possibly corresponds to TRBD1 (5 bases). This CDR3 comprises 14 residues. Germline V gives CDR1 DFQATT, CDR2 SNEGSKA (reference sequence). V lost 5 bases and J 2 bases, leaving 15 bases between the germline ends. The CDR3 loop reads CSAPLRTLQETQYF. For the CDR3, the DNA is TGCAGTGCTCCCCTAAGGACACTTCAAGAGACCCAGTACTTC.

This clonotype appeared many times. This sequence joins TRBV20-1 and TRBJ2-7; no firm D call. Germline-derived CDR1 and CDR2 are DFQATT and SNEGSKA (reference sequence). The CDR3 covers 13 residues. Trimming cost V 0 bases and J 0 bases, with 6 bases left between them. The CDR3 loop is CSARDPSSYEQYF. DNA for the CDR3: TGCAGTGCTAGAGATCCAAGCTCCTACGAGCAGTACTTC.

The chain couples TRBV28 to TRBJ2-1, with 14 bases identical to TRBD2. Per germline, CDR1 MDHEN and CDR2 SYDVKM. V lost 6 bases and J lost 5; bases outside the gene matches: 6. CDR3 size: 16 residues. CDR3 loop: CASSPGTSGRDNEQFF. CDR3 DNA sequence: TGTGCCAGCAGCCCTGGGACTAGCGGGAGAGACAATGAGCAGTTCTTC.

This clonotype was recorded a few times. The genes are TRBV28 and TRBJ2-7; 11 nucleotides agree with TRBD2. Trimming took 3 bases from V and 1 from J; bases not matched to a gene: 8. Germline CDR1 MDHEN, CDR2 SYDVKM. The CDR3 covers 17 residues. CDR3 DNA: TGTGCCAGCAGTTTCTATAGCGGGAGGGCTAAGTCCTACGAGCAGTACTTC. Protein product: CASSFYSGRAKSYEQYF. The full variable domain, with the rest looked up from reference TRBV28 and TRBJ2-7, is DVKVTQSSRYLVKRTGEKVFLECVQDMDHENMFWYRQDPGLGLRLIYFSYDVKMKEKGDIPEGYSVSREKKERFSLILESASTNQTSMYLCASSFYSGRAKSYEQYFGPGTRLTVT.

The rearrangement joins TRBV3-1 to TRBJ2-2; a possible D gene is TRBD1 (5 bases). V gave up 4 bases and J gave up 3 bases, with 12 bases separating them. Germline assignment: CDR1 LGHDT and CDR2 YNNKEL (reference sequence). The CDR3 loop spans 15 amino acids. The CDR3 nucleotides read TGTGCCAGCAGCCGGCGGCAGGGCTACACCGGGGAGCTGTTTTTT. Amino acid sequence: CASSRRQGYTGELFF.

The chain has TRBV24-1 and TRBJ2-1, with D maybe TRBD1 (5 bases). The CDR3 has 16 amino acids. Germline values: CDR1 KGHDR, CDR2 SFDVKD. Deletions cut 3 bases from V and 6 bases from J, with 17 bases between. CDR3 residues: CATSDDGHSTGNEQFF. The CDR3 bases are TGTGCCACCAGTGATGACGGACACTCTACAGGCAATGAGCAGTTCTTC.

Many counts were recorded for this clonotype. The V gene is TRBV20-1, the J gene TRBJ1-1; perhaps TRBD1 as D (5 bases). The CDR3 is made up of 13 amino acids. V shed 6 bases and J shed 2 bases, with 13 bases lying between them. The germline V gene has CDR1 DFQATT and CDR2 SNEGSKA (reference sequence). In nucleotides, the CDR3 is TGCAGTGCGAGCGGGGACTTTAACACTGAAGCTTTCTTT. It is translated as CSASGDFNTEAFF.

The rearrangement joins TRBV4-3 to TRBJ2-1; maybe TRBD2 (6 bases). Germline CDR1 LGHNA, CDR2 YSLEER. The V end lost 4 bases, the J end lost 8 bases, and 18 bases lay between the germline ends. CDR3 size: 15 residues. The CDR3 DNA is TGCGCCAGCAGCCGGGGGGAGGATACTATCCATGAGCAGTTCTTC. Its protein product is CASSRGEDTIHEQFF.

The J gene is TRBJ2-3, the V gene TRBV6-6; D remains ambiguous. Germline CDR1 MNHNY, CDR2 SVGAGI (reference sequence). V was pared by 3 bases and J by 2 bases, with 6 bases between. CDR3 size: 13 residues. The CDR3 nucleotides read TGTGCCAGCAGTTATTACGACACAGATACGCAGTATTTT. Amino acids: CASSYYDTDTQYF.

This clonotype occurred many times. The rearrangement links TRBV6-5 to TRBJ2-7, with D perhaps TRBD2 (6 bases). Germline V gene sequence: CDR1 MNHEY, CDR2 SVGAGI. The CDR3 is made up of 14 amino acids. Between the trimmed V and J ends, which lost 2 bases and 3 bases, there was a span of 11 bases. CDR3 bases: TGTGCCAGCAGTTACGGTCCGGGGGTCTACGAGCAGTACTTC. Its translation: CASSYGPGVYEQYF.

The chain uses TRBV5-1 and TRBJ2-3, with 11 positions matching TRBD2. The V segment lost 4 bases and the J segment 0 bases; nucleotides outside the gene matches: 4. The CDR3 has 16 residues. The germline V gene has CDR1 SGHRS and CDR2 YFSETQ. DNA of the CDR3: TGCGCCAGCAGCATGGGACTAGCGGCTAGCACAGATACGCAGTATTTT. This translates into CASSMGLAASTDTQYF.

With regard to this clonotype: This could be a read error, since a much larger clone is one nucleotide away. This chain links TRBV15 with TRBJ1-6; D ambiguous. The length of the CDR3 is 17 residues. Germline CDR1 is LNHNV and CDR2 is YYDKDF (reference sequence). This chain's CDR3 is CATSRDALSSYNSPLLF. In DNA form, the CDR3 reads TGTGCCACCAGCAGAGATGCCCTGAGCTCCTATAATTCACCCCTCCTCTTT.

This clonotype was seen more than once but under ten times. The gene calls are TRBV28 and TRBJ2-5; D is undetermined. Germline assignment: CDR1 MDHEN and CDR2 SYDVKM. V lost 5 bases and J 11 bases, leaving 15 bases between the germline ends. The CDR3 extends over 12 amino acids. The CDR3 sequence is CASSPRVPHQYF. The CDR3 bases are TGTGCCAGCAGTCCTCGGGTCCCTCATCAGTACTTC.

This clonotype turned up a few times. V and J are TRBV7-6 and TRBJ2-7, with 8 bases fitting TRBD1. Germline V CDR1 and CDR2: SGHVS, FNYEAQ. The CDR3 is made up of 17 amino acids. Trimming cost V 5 bases and J 5 bases; bases outside gene matches: 17. CDR3 DNA: TGTGCCAGCAGCACAGAATCGCAGGGGGCTCTTAGCCACGAGCAGTACTTC. Translation gives CASSTESQGALSHEQYF.

This clonotype has more than one count but fewer than ten. V is TRBV12-3 or TRBV12-4 and J is TRBJ2-5; D is possibly TRBD1 (6 bases). The ends were cut back, 7 bases at V and 0 bases at J, with 9 bases in the middle. CDR3 length: 13 amino acids. The CDR3 DNA reads TGTGCCAGCACCGGACAGTACCAAGAGACCCAGTACTTC. Encoded protein: CASTGQYQETQYF.

The CDR3 nucleotides are TGTAACAGCAGTTTGCGTGGGAGGGTAAGGGAGCAGTACTTC. It is translated as CNSSLRGRVREQYF. This chain links TRBV28 with TRBJ2-7; 7 bases line up with TRBD2. Germline V gene lookup returns CDR1 MDHEN and CDR2 SYDVKM. The CDR3 has 14 residues.

J is TRBJ2-1 and V is TRBV7-2; no reliable D call. Trimming removed 0 bases from V and 5 bases from J, with 5 bases in between. This CDR3 is built from 13 residues. CDR1 is SGHTA, CDR2 FQGNSA, per germline. The CDR3, as DNA: TGTGCCAGCAGCTTAGCTGAAGACAATGAGCAGTTCTTC. It specifies CASSLAEDNEQFF.

This clonotype was recorded at least ten times. The V call is TRBV20-1, the J call TRBJ2-3; 9 bases line up with TRBD1. Germline CDR1 and CDR2: DFQATT and SNEGSKA (reference sequence). J gave up 8 bases and V 6 bases, and 15 bases lay outside the gene matches. The length of the CDR3 is 15 residues. As DNA, the CDR3 is TGCAGTGCCGTTGAGCGGGACAGGGTTCTGGGTACGCAGTATTTT. It is translated as CSAVERDRVLGTQYF.

This clonotype was counted between two and nine times. The chain recombines TRBV2 with TRBJ2-7, with D uncertain. CDR1 and CDR2 (germline): SNHLY, FYNNEI. CDR3 length: 15 amino acids. Trimming shortened V by 7 bases and J by 0 bases, and 16 bases separated the two germline ends. CDR3 sequence: CASKQAWFPSYEQYF. CDR3 in DNA: TGTGCCAGCAAACAAGCTTGGTTCCCCTCCTACGAGCAGTACTTC.

This clonotype was counted many times. The chain couples TRBV6-1 to TRBJ1-2; 9 positions agree with TRBD1. Trimming at V came to 6 bases and at J to 2 bases, leaving 4 bases not matched to a gene. Germline V lookup: CDR1 MNHNS, CDR2 SASEGT. The CDR3 sequence is 14 residues long. The CDR3 bases are TGTGCCAGCAGAACCGACAGGGGGAACTATGGCTACACCTTC. This codes for CASRTDRGNYGYTF.

V usage is TRBV7-9 and J usage is TRBJ1-2, with 7 nucleotides matching TRBD1. The CDR3 sequence is 14 residues long. Per the germline V gene, CDR1 is SEHNR and CDR2 is FQNEAQ (reference sequence). Unmatched junction bases numbered 9, after V lost 3 bases and J lost 8 bases. The CDR3 loop reads CASSFSGGLEGYTF. For the CDR3, the DNA is TGTGCCAGCAGCTTTTCAGGGGGTTTGGAAGGCTACACCTTC.

CDR3 region: CSADKDRGNPYEQYF. CDR3 bases: TGCAGTGCGGATAAGGACAGGGGAAACCCCTACGAGCAGTACTTC. V is TRBV20-1 and J is TRBJ2-7; 9 bases agree with TRBD1. Trimming cost V 6 bases and J 2 bases; bases outside gene matches: 11. Per germline, CDR1 DFQATT and CDR2 SNEGSKA (reference sequence). The length of the CDR3 is 15 residues.

The rearrangement links TRBV6-2 or TRBV6-3 to TRBJ2-2; D gene ambiguous. The germline V and J ends were trimmed by 2 bases and 5 bases, with 6 bases remaining between them. The CDR3 is 13 residues long. The germline V gene has CDR1 MNHEY and CDR2 SVGEGT. The CDR3 DNA follows: TGTGCCAGCAGTTACGAGATGACCGGGGAGCTGTTTTTT. It encodes CASSYEMTGELFF.

J is TRBJ2-7 and V is TRBV7-2; D possibly corresponds to TRBD2 (5 bases). Germline V lookup: CDR1 SGHTA, CDR2 FQGNSA. CDR3 length: 14 amino acids. Trimming removed 5 bases at V and 7 bases at J, with 18 bases between. CDR3 DNA sequence: TGTGCCAGCAGCCTCGGGGTCTTAGTCCATGAGCAGTACTTC. Protein sequence: CASSLGVLVHEQYF. The full variable domain, rest sourced from reference TRBV7-2 and TRBJ2-7, is GAGVSQSPSNKVTEKGKDVELRCDPISGHTALYWYRQSLGQGLEFLIYFQGNSAPDKSGLPSDRFSAERTGGSVSTLTIQRTQQEDSAVYLCASSLGVLVHEQYFGPGTRLTVT.

This chain links TRBV7-9 with TRBJ2-3; 7 bases are shared with TRBD2. V was clipped by 5 bases and J by 0 bases; unmatched bases: 8. CDR3 length equals 16 residues. Germline V lookup: CDR1 SEHNR, CDR2 FQNEAQ (reference sequence). The CDR3, as DNA: TGTGCCAGCAGCCCGTTAACTAGCGCGAGCACAGATACGCAGTATTTT. Protein: CASSPLTSASTDTQYF.